This TCR beta chain was retrieved from a study of early T cells in non-severe SARS-CoV-2 infection. Study summary: With bulk RNA from unsorted whole blood as input, sequencing yielded unpaired chains.

TCRdb re-analysed the 5' RACE reads in MiXCR, keeping a single row per CDR3 protein. Seen here are 85,000 to 100,000 distinct CDR3 sequences, about 13% observed once, and the top ten hold approximately 2.3%. Sequences were obtained from whole blood. The TCR originated in an adult who was a healthcare worker with PCR-confirmed SARS-CoV-2 infection or an uninfected control (not recorded which).

CDR3 region: CASSFMQGSAFF. The CDR3 DNA reads TGTGCCAGCAGTTTCATGCAGGGATCGGCTTTCTTT. The chain has TRBV28 and TRBJ1-1; TRBD1 is a possible D gene (5 bases). This CDR3 spans 12 amino acids. Germline assignment: CDR1 MDHEN and CDR2 SYDVKM. V was cut by 3 bases and J by 11 bases, with 13 bases left in between.